The 9 T cell receptor beta chains below all came from one sample that was sequenced in a study of human T cells and chemical hapten exposure. TCRdb redid the calling of the RACE reads with MiXCR, one entry per CDR3 protein. The table records some 93,000 distinct CDR3 sequences, about 8.6% of them present only once. Indicated time point: healthy volunteer bleed at 2 weeks. The study extracted total RNA from unfractionated whole blood. Sequenced input: whole blood. The source is a female donor in good health. Some clones in this sample may be carry-over from other donors' samples.

The rearrangement uses TRBV5-1 and TRBJ2-7, with TRBD2 identical over 9 bases. CDR1 and CDR2 from the germline V gene are SGHRS and YFSETQ. The ends lost 1 base at V and 0 bases at J; junction bases unmatched: 5. The CDR3 length is 16 residues. The CDR3 loop is CASSLLAGTHSYEQYF. CDR3 coding DNA: TGCGCCAGCAGCTTGCTAGCGGGGACACACTCCTACGAGCAGTACTTC.

This clonotype was recorded at least ten times. The CDR3: CASTLRAGGTEAFF. CDR3 nucleotide sequence: TGCGCCAGCACCCTAAGGGCAGGGGGCACTGAAGCTTTCTTT. The chain carries TRBV10-2 and TRBJ1-1, with TRBD1 identical over 7 bases. V lost 7 bases to trimming and J lost 4 bases; unmatched junction nucleotides: 9. Germline CDR1 and CDR2: WSHSY and SAAADI. CDR3 length equals 14 residues.

At least ten counts were recorded for this clonotype. The chain has TRBV7-9 and TRBJ2-1; 9 bases match TRBD2. Germline CDR1 is SEHNR and CDR2 is FQNEAQ (reference sequence). This CDR3 contains 15 residues. The J segment lost 7 bases and the V segment lost 5 bases, leaving 9 bases of the junction unmatched. The CDR3: CASSPHSGSRNEQFF. The DNA of the CDR3 is TGTGCCAGCAGCCCCCATAGCGGGAGTAGAAATGAGCAGTTCTTC.

This clonotype has just a few counts. The J gene is TRBJ2-7, the V gene TRBV28, with 10 bases identical to TRBD2. After removal of 4 bases from V and 7 bases from J, the junction contained 16 bases not matched to a gene. CDR1 is MDHEN, CDR2 SYDVKM, per germline. CDR3 length equals 17 residues. The CDR3 loop is CASSSTGDKAGGKEQYF. CDR3 nucleotide sequence: TGTGCCAGCAGTTCCACCGGAGATAAAGCGGGAGGGAAAGAGCAGTACTTC.

The chain has TRBV24-1 and TRBJ1-2; D may be TRBD1 (5 bases). Looked up from germline, CDR1 is KGHDR and CDR2 is SFDVKD. V lost 3 bases to trimming and J lost 2 bases, with 9 bases between them. The CDR3 extends over 14 amino acids. The CDR3 sequence is CATSDARDNYGYTF. CDR3 nucleotides: TGTGCCACCAGTGATGCCCGGGACAACTATGGCTACACCTTC.

This clonotype was counted many times. V and J are TRBV30 and TRBJ1-5; D perhaps matches TRBD1 (5 bases). The germline gives CDR1 GTSNPN, CDR2 SVGIG (reference sequence). The CDR3 is 13 residues long. Trimming pared 2 bases from V and 4 bases from J, leaving 9 bases between. In DNA form, the CDR3 reads TGTGCCTGGAGTTCGACAGAGAATCAGCCCCAGCATTTT. This encodes CAWSSTENQPQHF.

As DNA, the CDR3 is TGTGCCACCAGCAGAGGGGGGGACGTTCAGCCCCAGCATTTT. Protein sequence: CATSRGGDVQPQHF. This chain joins TRBV15 and TRBJ1-5; tentatively, D is TRBD1 (5 bases). The CDR3 covers 14 residues. Trimming took off 1 base at V and 6 bases at J, with 10 bases between the two ends. Germline-derived CDR1 and CDR2 are LNHNV and YYDKDF (reference sequence).

This clonotype was detected a few times. The chain is built from TRBV6-1 and TRBJ2-5; D gene uncertain. V lost 6 bases to trimming and J lost 4 bases, with 12 bases between them. Germline V gene data show CDR1 as MNHNS and CDR2 as SASEGT. The CDR3 extends over 13 amino acids. The CDR3 region is CASRSGLGETQYF. CDR3 in DNA: TGTGCCAGCAGAAGTGGTTTAGGAGAGACCCAGTACTTC.

CDR3 sequence reads: CASSSSGRAGNTIYF. Written as DNA, the CDR3 is TGCGCCAGCAGCTCGTCGGGTAGGGCTGGAAACACCATATATTTT. This chain joins TRBV5-1 and TRBJ1-3; D remains ambiguous. Trimming left V 3 bases short and J 2 bases short, with 12 bases between. This CDR3 comprises 15 residues. Germline loops: CDR1 SGHRS, CDR2 YFSETQ. The full variable domain, with the rest looked up from reference TRBV5-1 and TRBJ1-3, is KAGVTQTPRYLIKTRGQQVTLSCSPISGHRSVSWYQQTPGQGLQFLFEYFSETQRNKGNFPGRFSGRQFSNSRSEMNVSTLELGDSALYLCASSSSGRAGNTIYFGEGSWLTVV.